This T cell receptor (beta chain) was observed in a study of blood T cell repertoires in COVID-19. Study details: Samples representing acute and convalescent COVID-19 were sourced from the United States, Italy and Spain.

Original handling: Quantification of nucleated cells was approximated via reference gene primer amplification. Assay: immunoSEQ multiplex PCR; the TCRdb copy retains only in-frame clones and omits some. The V and J calls and clone size are taken from that table; D and trimming were inferred from the DNA. The table shows tens of thousands of clones, with 84% occurring only once. This CDR3 has 14 residues. Germline CDR1 is KGHSH and CDR2 is LQKENI. Trimming took 2 bases from V and 6 from J, leaving 11 bases between them. The sequence was collected from a man between 45 and 60 years old with acute or convalescent COVID-19. Sequenced input: peripheral blood. The rearrangement links TRBV18 to TRBJ1-5; possible D gene TRBD1, 6 bases. As DNA, the CDR3 is TGTGCCAGCTCACCATCAGGGGTCGGTCAGCCCCAGCATTTT. Protein: CASSPSGVGQPQHF. Looking up the rest from reference TRBV18 and TRBJ1-5 gives the full variable domain: NAGVMQNPRHLVRRRGQEARLRCSPMKGHSHVYWYRQLPEEGLKFMVYLQKENIIDESGMPKERFSAEFPKEGPSILRIQQVVRGDSAAYFCASSPSGVGQPQHFGDGTRLSIL.